One and the same sample provided the 21 T cell receptor beta chains below, sequenced in a study of blood T cell repertoires in COVID-19. Some clones are missing from TCRdb's copy, which holds only in-frame ones; the method was immunoSEQ multiplex PCR. The data contain about 160,000 clones, approximately 86% of them singletons. Sample: peripheral blood. These receptors came from a man in his 70s with acute or convalescent COVID-19.

This chain connects TRBV28 to TRBJ2-7, with 8 bases matching TRBD1. In germline, CDR1 is MDHEN, CDR2 SYDVKM. The CDR3 is 16 residues long. V dropped 3 bases and J dropped 1; count of bases not matched to a gene: 8. CDR3 protein: CASSFLGQGPSYEQYF. The DNA of the CDR3 is TGTGCCAGCAGTTTCCTAGGACAGGGTCCTTCCTACGAGCAGTACTTC.

The chain combines TRBV28 with TRBJ2-1, with 11 bases aligning to TRBD2. Germline V gives CDR1 MDHEN, CDR2 SYDVKM. The CDR3 length is 15 residues. V trimming: 2 bases; J trimming: 7 bases; junction bases outside the gene matches: 4. In nucleotides, the CDR3 is TGTGCCAGCAGTTTACTAGCGGGAGGCTGGAATGAGCAGTTCTTC. Its translation is CASSLLAGGWNEQFF.

This rearrangement joins TRBV7-2 to TRBJ2-4; D perhaps matches TRBD1 (6 bases). The CDR3 contains 16 residues. V shed 1 base and J shed 1 base, with 11 bases lying between them. CDR1 SGHTA and CDR2 FQGNSA come from the germline V gene. The CDR3 protein is CASSLELGAAKNIQYF. The CDR3, as DNA: TGTGCCAGCAGCTTAGAGCTGGGGGCGGCCAAAAACATTCAGTACTTC.

The V gene is TRBV14, the J gene TRBJ2-7; 12 nucleotides line up with TRBD2. The CDR3 contains 16 residues. The J segment lost 0 bases and the V segment lost 5 bases, leaving 5 bases of the junction unmatched. The germline CDR1 and CDR2 sequences are SGHDN and FVKESK. The CDR3 DNA follows: TGTGCCAGCAGCTACGGACTAGCGGGGAGCTCCTACGAGCAGTACTTC. Translated: CASSYGLAGSSYEQYF.

V and J are TRBV5-5 and TRBJ1-1, with TRBD1 identical over 9 bases. This CDR3 has 14 amino acids. With V trimmed by 3 bases and J by 5 bases, 5 bases remained unmatched. Germline V gives CDR1 SGHKS, CDR2 YYEKEE (reference sequence). This CDR3 is CASSWGQGVTEAFF. CDR3 bases: TGTGCCAGCAGCTGGGGACAGGGAGTTACTGAAGCTTTCTTT. The full variable domain, completed using reference TRBV5-5 and TRBJ1-1, is DAGVTQSPTHLIKTRGQQVTLRCSPISGHKSVSWYQQVLGQGPQFIFQYYEKEERGRGNFPDRFSARQFPNYSSELNVNALLLGDSALYLCASSWGQGVTEAFFGQGTRLTVV.

The chain couples TRBV11-2 to TRBJ2-7, with D uncertain. V was clipped by 6 bases and J by 0 bases, with 12 bases between them. The germline gives CDR1 SGHAT, CDR2 FQNNGV. CDR3 length: 14 amino acids. This CDR3 reads CASSPDTSSYEQYF. CDR3 sequence (DNA): TGTGCCAGCAGTCCCGACACCAGCTCCTACGAGCAGTACTTC.

The genes are TRBV5-4 and TRBJ2-2; 9 bases match TRBD2. The CDR3 contains 16 residues. The germline gives CDR1 SGHNT, CDR2 YYREEE (reference sequence). V gave up 4 bases and J gave up 4 bases; unmatched junction bases: 8. The CDR3 loop reads CASSPGAGGSTGELFF. CDR3 sequence (DNA): TGTGCCAGCAGCCCCGGAGCGGGAGGAAGCACCGGGGAGCTGTTTTTT.

The chain joins TRBV19 to TRBJ2-5; TRBD2 matches at 12 bases. CDR1 is LNHDA and CDR2 is SQIVND in the germline V gene (reference sequence). The J segment lost 5 bases and the V segment lost 4 bases, leaving 8 bases of the junction unmatched. The CDR3 contains 16 residues. CDR3 DNA: TGTGCCAGTAGTAAGGCGACTAGCGGGAGTTGGGAGACCCAGTACTTC. It codes for CASSKATSGSWETQYF.

The chain combines TRBV2 with TRBJ2-2; 9 bases fit TRBD2. The germline CDR1 and CDR2 sequences are SNHLY and FYNNEI. CDR3 size: 16 residues. V dropped 9 bases and J dropped 1; count of bases not matched to a gene: 9. The CDR3 region has the DNA TGTGCCAGTACCCTAGCGGGACCACGGAACACCGGGGAGCTGTTTTTT. It yields the protein CASTLAGPRNTGELFF.

The chain employs TRBV5-4 and TRBJ2-5, with TRBD1 as a possible D gene (6 bases). The CDR3 contains 14 residues. Trimming pared 4 bases from V and 1 base from J, leaving 11 bases between. Germline V CDR1 and CDR2: SGHNT, YYREEE (reference sequence). The CDR3 DNA reads as TGTGCCAGCAGCATTCAGGGGACCCAAGAGACCCAGTACTTC. This translates into CASSIQGTQETQYF.

The chain links TRBV18 to TRBJ2-7; a possible D gene is TRBD1 (5 bases). Germline values: CDR1 KGHSH, CDR2 LQKENI. The CDR3 is made up of 14 amino acids. V was shortened by 3 bases and J by 0 bases, with 9 bases between the two germline ends. DNA for the CDR3: TGTGCCAGCTCACCCTATGACAGCTCCTACGAGCAGTACTTC. It encodes CASSPYDSSYEQYF.

This rearrangement joins TRBV4-3 to TRBJ2-7, with 12 bases that match TRBD2. The V segment lost 0 bases and the J segment 6 bases; nucleotides outside the gene matches: 15. This CDR3 spans 19 amino acids. CDR1 LGHNA and CDR2 YSLEER come from the germline V gene. CDR3 region: CASSQERTSGRPLFVEQYF. CDR3 DNA: TGCGCCAGCAGCCAAGAACGTACTAGCGGGAGGCCCCTTTTTGTCGAGCAGTACTTC.

The chain has TRBV29-1 and TRBJ2-1; D is possibly TRBD1 (6 bases). The CDR3 runs 14 residues. Germline lookup yields CDR1 SQVTM and CDR2 ANQGSEA. V gave up 7 bases and J gave up 6 bases, with 19 bases separating them. As DNA, the CDR3 is TGCAGCGGGAGCAGGGGAAGGTCGGGCAATGAGCAGTTCTTC. Amino acids: CSGSRGRSGNEQFF.

The V gene is TRBV27, the J gene TRBJ1-6, with D possibly matching TRBD1 (5 bases). The V gene lost 5 bases and the J gene lost 11 bases, with 25 bases spanning the gap. The CDR3 length is 17 residues. Germline V gene data show CDR1 as MNHEY and CDR2 as SMNVEV (reference sequence). DNA for the CDR3: TGTGCCAGCAGTGGGGGGGGAGAGGGCTCTGGTGTGGCACCCCTCCACTTT. Translation gives CASSGGGEGSGVAPLHF.

V is TRBV19 and J is TRBJ2-7; 7 bases are shared with TRBD1. Per germline, CDR1 LNHDA and CDR2 SQIVND (reference sequence). This CDR3 region has 15 residues. The ends lost 2 bases at V and 0 bases at J; junction bases unmatched: 4. CDR3 sequence: CASSISGTASYEQYF. CDR3 DNA sequence: TGTGCCAGTAGTATATCCGGGACAGCCTCCTACGAGCAGTACTTC.

As DNA, the CDR3 is TGCGCCAGCAGCCAAGATGGGACTAGCGGATACAATGAGCAGTTCTTC. It encodes CASSQDGTSGYNEQFF. The V and J genes are TRBV4-3 and TRBJ2-1; 11 nucleotides line up with TRBD2. The CDR3 sequence is 16 residues long. Trimming took 0 bases from V and 4 from J; bases not matched to a gene: 2. Germline V gives CDR1 LGHNA, CDR2 YSLEER.

J is TRBJ2-7 and V is TRBV28, with TRBD2 matching 11 bases. This CDR3 is built from 14 residues. Germline V gene data show CDR1 as MDHEN and CDR2 as SYDVKM. V trimming: 5 bases; J trimming: 4 bases; junction bases outside the gene matches: 4. The DNA of the CDR3 is TGTGCCAGCAGTCTGGGACTAGCGGAATACGAGCAGTACTTC. This encodes CASSLGLAEYEQYF.

V gene TRBV27 combines with J gene TRBJ1-2; possibly TRBD1 for D (6 bases). The CDR3 covers 12 residues. V was shortened by 7 bases and J by 8 bases, with 14 bases between the two germline ends. Germline-derived CDR1 and CDR2 are MNHEY and SMNVEV (reference sequence). The DNA for the CDR3 is TGTGCCAGCAAAACAGGGACGCTCGGCTACACCTTC. Protein sequence: CASKTGTLGYTF.

This chain links TRBV5-1 with TRBJ2-1, with 11 positions matching TRBD2. From germline, CDR1 is SGHRS and CDR2 YFSETQ. Trimming cost V 4 bases and J 7 bases; bases outside gene matches: 4. This CDR3 spans 14 amino acids. CDR3 in DNA: TGCGCCAGCAGCGGGATAGCGGGAGGGAATGAGCAGTTCTTC. Residues: CASSGIAGGNEQFF.

The V call is TRBV21-1, the J call TRBJ1-2; TRBD1 was called by the table and not checked on the DNA. TRBV21-1 is listed as a pseudogene. The CDR3 is 15 amino acids. For the CDR3, the DNA is TGTGCCAGCAGCTCCCGGACAGGGGCTAACTATGGCTACACCTTC. This encodes CASSSRTGANYGYTF.

This clone showed up just once. This chain uses TRBV28 with TRBJ2-3; 11 positions agree with TRBD2. The CDR3 spans 16 residues. The V gene's germline CDR1 is MDHEN and CDR2 SYDVKM. V was pared by 5 bases and J by 2 bases, with 6 bases of the junction left unmatched. The CDR3 region has the DNA TGTGCCAGCAGTGCAGGGACTAGCGGTAACACAGATACGCAGTATTTT. It encodes CASSAGTSGNTDTQYF.